This T cell receptor (beta chain) derives from a study of blood T cell repertoires in COVID-19. Method: immunoSEQ multiplex PCR; TCRdb's copy keeps in-frame clones and lacks some. The sample lists roughly 99,000 clones, about 89% seen once, with approximately 1.3% in the top ten. The CDR3 sequence is 16 residues long. Germline values: CDR1 LNHNV, CDR2 YYDKDF (reference sequence). V was pared by 0 bases and J by 3 bases, with 14 bases between. The sequenced material came from peripheral blood. This sequence joins TRBV15 and TRBJ1-1, with D maybe TRBD1 (6 bases). This sequence originates from a woman in her thirties with acute or convalescent COVID-19. CDR3 nucleotides: TGTGCCACCAGCAGAGATCTAAGGCGACAGGACACTGAAGCTTTCTTT. Its translation is CATSRDLRRQDTEAFF.